A selection of T cell receptor beta chains follows, all from one sample in a study of blood T cell repertoires in COVID-19. Sequencing used immunoSEQ multiplex PCR; TCRdb keeps in-frame clones, though not all of them. The sample records roughly 150,000 clones, 84% being singletons. The sample comprised peripheral blood. The origin of the receptors is a woman aged 45-59 years in a cohort sampled during active or convalescent COVID-19. The CDR3 runs from the conserved cysteine through the conserved F or W. Fields, in order: clone size, D gene, J gene, V gene, CDR3 protein, CDR3 DNA. The D gene is left open where the match is weak. Part of the rows lack a size; the others show once, few, many or a class for expanded clones.

size: .; D: TRBD1; J: TRBJ1-5; V: TRBV20-1; CDR3: CSASTGGGNQPQHF; DNA: TGCAGTGCTAGTACAGGGGGCGGCAATCAGCCCCAGCATTTT
size: .; D: TRBD1; J: TRBJ1-4; V: TRBV7-9; CDR3: CASSKRTGGGEKLFF; DNA: TGTGCCAGCAGTAAACGAACAGGGGGCGGTGAAAAACTGTTTTTT
size: .; D: TRBD2; J: TRBJ2-7; V: TRBV7-2; CDR3: CASSRSRGAFYEQYF; DNA: TGTGCCAGCAGCCGCTCGCGGGGGGCTTTCTACGAGCAGTACTTC
size: .; D: .; J: TRBJ1-4; V: TRBV19; CDR3: CASSETAATNEKLFF; DNA: TGTGCCAGTAGTGAGACAGCTGCAACTAATGAAAAACTGTTTTTT
size: .; D: TRBD2; J: TRBJ2-3; V: TRBV5-1; CDR3: CASSPTISGGGTDTQYF; DNA: TGCGCCAGCAGCCCAACGATTAGCGGGGGGGGCACAGATACGCAGTATTTT
size: .; D: .; J: TRBJ1-1; V: TRBV4-1; CDR3: CASSQIQGGAFF; DNA: TGCGCCAGCAGCCAGATACAAGGGGGAGCTTTCTTT
size: .; D: .; J: TRBJ2-3; V: TRBV7-3; CDR3: CASSLSHNTDTQYF; DNA: TGTGCCAGCAGCCTCTCACACAACACAGATACGCAGTATTTT
size: .; D: .; J: TRBJ1-1; V: TRBV12-3/TRBV12-4; CDR3: CASSFRQNTEAFF; DNA: TGTGCCAGCAGTTTCAGGCAGAACACTGAAGCTTTCTTT
size: once; D: .; J: TRBJ1-1; V: TRBV10-3; CDR3: CAISESPGVDTEAFF; DNA: TGTGCCATCAGTGAGTCGCCAGGGGTGGACACTGAAGCTTTCTTT
size: .; D: .; J: TRBJ1-6; V: TRBV6-6; CDR3: CASSSSGENSPLHF; DNA: TGTGCCAGCAGTTCGTCAGGGGAGAATTCACCCCTCCACTTT
size: .; D: .; J: TRBJ1-4; V: TRBV18; CDR3: CASSPGATNEKLFF; DNA: TGTGCCAGCTCACCAGGAGCAACTAATGAAAAACTGTTTTTT
size: .; D: TRBD1; J: TRBJ2-5; V: TRBV30; CDR3: CAQQTGEAETQYF; DNA: TGTGCCCAGCAGACAGGGGAGGCAGAGACCCAGTACTTC
size: .; D: .; J: TRBJ2-5; V: TRBV20-1; CDR3: CSASDGVVETQYF; DNA: TGCAGTGCTAGTGACGGGGTAGTAGAGACCCAGTACTTC
size: .; D: TRBD1; J: TRBJ1-5; V: TRBV4-3; CDR3: CASSQERTGMHQPQHF; DNA: TGCGCCAGCAGCCAAGAAAGGACAGGGATGCATCAGCCCCAGCATTTT
size: .; D: TRBD2; J: TRBJ2-5; V: TRBV25-1; CDR3: CASSENLAGETQYF; DNA: TGTGCCAGCAGTGAGAATTTAGCGGGGGAGACCCAGTACTTC
size: .; D: .; J: TRBJ2-1; V: TRBV5-4; CDR3: CASSFTGKNTYNEQFF; DNA: TGTGCCAGCAGCTTTACAGGGAAGAATACCTACAATGAGCAGTTCTTC
size: .; D: .; J: TRBJ1-1; V: TRBV6-1; CDR3: CASSESLADTEAFF; DNA: TGTGCCAGCAGTGAAAGCCTGGCGGACACTGAAGCTTTCTTT
size: .; D: .; J: TRBJ1-1; V: TRBV9; CDR3: CASSVGENTEAFF; DNA: TGTGCCAGCAGCGTTGGAGAGAACACTGAAGCTTTCTTT
size: .; D: TRBD1; J: TRBJ1-4; V: TRBV7-9; CDR3: CASSLADRGPVEKLFF; DNA: TGTGCCAGCAGCTTAGCCGACAGGGGGCCCGTCGAAAAACTGTTTTTT
size: few; D: .; J: TRBJ2-7; V: TRBV2; CDR3: CASREDSSYEQYF; DNA: TGTGCCAGCAGGGAGGACAGCTCCTACGAGCAGTACTTC
size: .; D: .; J: TRBJ1-5; V: TRBV10-3; CDR3: CAISERSGASSNQPQHF; DNA: TGTGCCATCAGTGAGAGATCAGGGGCCAGTAGCAATCAGCCCCAGCATTTT
size: .; D: .; J: TRBJ2-6; V: TRBV6-5; CDR3: CASSTGSSGANVLTF; DNA: TGTGCCAGCAGTACAGGGAGCTCTGGGGCCAACGTCCTGACTTTC
size: .; D: .; J: TRBJ1-3; V: TRBV3-1/TRBV3-2; CDR3: CASSPRQTGNTIYF; DNA: TGTGCCAGCAGCCCCCGACAGACTGGAAACACCATATATTTT
size: few; D: TRBD1; J: TRBJ2-5; V: TRBV2; CDR3: CASSEKDRQETQYF; DNA: TGTGCCAGCAGTGAGAAGGACAGGCAAGAGACCCAGTACTTC
size: .; D: TRBD1; J: TRBJ2-5; V: TRBV5-1; CDR3: CASRRITGGEETQYF; DNA: TGCGCCAGCAGACGCATCACAGGGGGCGAAGAGACCCAGTACTTC
size: .; D: .; J: TRBJ1-5; V: TRBV19; CDR3: CASSAGGVSQPQHF; DNA: TGTGCCAGTAGTGCGGGGGGAGTAAGCCAGCCCCAGCATTTT
size: .; D: TRBD1; J: TRBJ2-1; V: TRBV24-1; CDR3: CATGDTGGVYNEQFF; DNA: TGTGCCACCGGAGATACAGGGGGTGTCTACAATGAGCAGTTCTTC
size: .; D: .; J: TRBJ1-5; V: TRBV18; CDR3: CASSTSTDQNQPQHF; DNA: TGTGCCAGCTCAACCTCGACAGACCAAAATCAGCCCCAGCATTTT
size: .; D: TRBD2; J: TRBJ2-5; V: TRBV19; CDR3: CASSASGGAGETQYF; DNA: TGTGCCAGTAGCGCTAGCGGGGGGGCCGGCGAGACCCAGTACTTC
size: .; D: .; J: TRBJ1-1; V: TRBV6-2/TRBV6-3; CDR3: CASSPDRPLFGTEAFF; DNA: TGTGCCAGCAGCCCTGACAGGCCCCTATTTGGCACTGAAGCTTTCTTT
size: .; D: .; J: TRBJ1-6; V: TRBV18; CDR3: CASSPGRVNSPLHF; DNA: TGTGCCAGCTCACCGGGCAGGGTCAATTCACCCCTCCACTTT
size: .; D: TRBD1; J: TRBJ2-3; V: TRBV7-2; CDR3: CASSLWGQHTDTQYF; DNA: TGTGCCAGCAGCTTATGGGGACAGCACACAGATACGCAGTATTTT
size: .; D: .; J: TRBJ1-1; V: TRBV6-5; CDR3: CASSYSEGMTEAFF; DNA: TGTGCCAGCAGTTACTCAGAGGGAATGACTGAAGCTTTCTTT
size: .; D: TRBD1; J: TRBJ2-3; V: TRBV19; CDR3: CASSLQGLDTQYF; DNA: TGTGCCAGTTCCCTACAGGGGCTAGATACGCAGTATTTT
size: .; D: .; J: TRBJ2-7; V: TRBV19; CDR3: CASSIALGGATYEQYF; DNA: TGTGCCAGTAGTATAGCCCTAGGGGGGGCCACCTACGAGCAGTACTTC
size: .; D: .; J: TRBJ2-2; V: TRBV24-1; CDR3: CATSRQGLTGELFF; DNA: TGTGCCACCAGTCGGCAGGGGTTAACCGGGGAGCTGTTTTTT
size: few; D: TRBD2; J: TRBJ2-7; V: TRBV6-5; CDR3: CASKRGGGYEQYF; DNA: TGTGCCAGCAAACGGGGGGGCGGCTACGAGCAGTACTTC
size: .; D: TRBD1; J: TRBJ1-2; V: TRBV6-6; CDR3: CASTRTGPYGYTF; DNA: TGTGCCAGCACCCGGACAGGACCCTATGGCTACACCTTC
size: .; D: TRBD1; J: TRBJ1-4; V: TRBV7-9; CDR3: CASSEGQLNEKLFF; DNA: TGTGCCAGCAGCGAGGGACAGCTAAATGAAAAACTGTTTTTT
size: .; D: .; J: TRBJ2-3; V: TRBV13; CDR3: CASGSLPGDIYTDTQYF; DNA: TGTGCCAGCGGTTCCTTGCCTGGCGACATTTACACAGATACGCAGTATTTT
size: .; D: TRBD1; J: TRBJ1-2; V: TRBV4-3; CDR3: CASSQVGQGHGYTF; DNA: TGCGCCAGCAGCCAAGTCGGACAGGGGCATGGCTACACCTTC
size: .; D: .; J: TRBJ2-7; V: TRBV27; CDR3: CASSSRGLVHGPGSYEQYF; DNA: TGTGCCAGCAGTAGTAGGGGTCTAGTCCATGGTCCGGGCTCCTACGAGCAGTACTTC
size: .; D: TRBD1; J: TRBJ1-1; V: TRBV6-5; CDR3: CASRGMDRGYEAFF; DNA: TGTGCCAGCAGGGGAATGGACAGGGGGTACGAAGCTTTCTTT
size: .; D: .; J: TRBJ1-1; V: TRBV2; CDR3: CASTVEDWTEAFF; DNA: TGTGCCAGCACGGTAGAAGATTGGACTGAAGCTTTCTTT
size: once; D: TRBD1; J: TRBJ2-5; V: TRBV7-2; CDR3: CASSRDRQETQYF; DNA: TGTGCCAGCAGCCGGGACAGACAAGAGACCCAGTACTTC
size: .; D: .; J: TRBJ1-2; V: TRBV2; CDR3: CASSEQGQRYGYTF; DNA: TGTGCCAGCAGTGAACAGGGGCAGCGCTATGGCTACACCTTC
size: .; D: .; J: TRBJ2-5; V: TRBV5-6; CDR3: CASSPNGENQETQYF; DNA: TGTGCCAGCAGCCCAAACGGAGAAAACCAAGAGACCCAGTACTTC
size: .; D: .; J: TRBJ2-7; V: TRBV21-1; CDR3: CASSSVPSYEQYF; DNA: TGTGCCAGCAGTTCGGTACCCTCCTACGAGCAGTACTTC
size: .; D: .; J: TRBJ2-1; V: TRBV2; CDR3: CASSVGMVDEQFF; DNA: TGTGCCAGCAGTGTCGGTATGGTCGATGAGCAGTTCTTC
size: .; D: .; J: TRBJ2-2; V: TRBV6-5; CDR3: CASSYQTNTGELFF; DNA: TGTGCCAGCAGTTACCAAACGAACACCGGGGAGCTGTTTTTT
size: .; D: .; J: TRBJ1-2; V: TRBV3-1/TRBV3-2; CDR3: CASSQDLSTGPNYGYTF; DNA: TGTGCCAGCAGCCAAGATCTCTCGACAGGACCTAACTATGGCTACACCTTC
size: .; D: TRBD1; J: TRBJ2-2; V: TRBV2; CDR3: CASRRTGGANTGELFF; DNA: TGTGCCAGCAGGAGGACAGGGGGCGCGAACACCGGGGAGCTGTTTTTT
size: .; D: TRBD1; J: TRBJ1-6; V: TRBV7-9; CDR3: CASSLGGRTGVYNSPLHF; DNA: TGTGCCAGCAGCTTAGGGGGAAGGACAGGGGTGTATAATTCACCCCTCCACTTT